Below are 6 T cell receptor beta chains sequenced from a single sample in a study of blood T cell repertoires in COVID-19. The repertoire was sequenced with immunoSEQ multiplex PCR; TCRdb's copy has only in-frame clones and lacks some. The sample has a few hundred thousand clones, roughly 90% seen once. The sequencing sample was made of PBMCs or T cells enriched from blood (not recorded which). Every receptor here comes from a middle-aged woman who had recovered from COVID-19.

V and J are TRBV29-1 and TRBJ1-1; TRBD1 agrees at 7 bases. The trim removed 3 bases at V and 8 bases at J, leaving 9 bases unmatched. Per the germline V gene, CDR1 is SQVTM and CDR2 is ANQGSEA. This CDR3 comprises 13 residues. Written as DNA, the CDR3 is TGCAGCGTTGAGCGTCGGGGACAGACGGAAGCTTTCTTT. It translates to CSVERRGQTEAFF.

The chain is built from TRBV10-3 and TRBJ1-5; no clear D. CDR1 ENHRY and CDR2 SYGVKD come from the germline V gene. CDR3 length: 13 residues. Trimming took 10 bases from V and 2 from J, leaving 12 bases between them. The CDR3 DNA follows: TGTGCCACCCGGGGAGAGGGCAATCAGCCCCAGCATTTT. It codes for CATRGEGNQPQHF.

The chain links TRBV18 to TRBJ2-3; 10 bases align to TRBD1. Germline V gives CDR1 KGHSH, CDR2 LQKENI. The V segment lost 2 bases and the J segment 6 bases; nucleotides outside the gene matches: 2. There are 14 residues in the CDR3. The CDR3 sequence is CASSPGGQGDTQYF. Written as DNA, the CDR3 is TGTGCCAGCTCACCAGGGGGACAGGGGGATACGCAGTATTTT.

V gene TRBV5-4 combines with J gene TRBJ1-1, with a possible D match to TRBD1 (5 bases). Germline CDR1 is SGHNT and CDR2 is YYREEE (reference sequence). The CDR3 covers 13 residues. The V gene lost 5 bases and the J gene lost 6 bases, with 14 bases spanning the gap. As DNA, the CDR3 is TGTGCCAGCAGTGGGATGGGACTCCCTGAAGCTTTCTTT. Translation: CASSGMGLPEAFF.

This chain connects TRBV19 to TRBJ2-1; 7 nucleotides align to TRBD2. The CDR3 sequence is 15 residues long. Germline V gene sequence: CDR1 LNHDA, CDR2 SQIVND (reference sequence). Unmatched junction bases numbered 13, after V lost 6 bases and J lost 8 bases. The chain's CDR3 is CASSPPLAERDEQFF. The CDR3 nucleotides are TGTGCCAGTAGCCCCCCCCTAGCGGAGAGGGATGAGCAGTTCTTC.

V gene TRBV9 combines with J gene TRBJ1-1, with a possible D match to TRBD1 (5 bases). V was cut by 0 bases and J by 1 base, with 10 bases left in between. This CDR3 region has 15 residues. Germline CDR1 is SGDLS and CDR2 is YYNGEE. The CDR3 nucleotides read TGTGCCAGCAGCGTAGCTGCCCAGGGGAACACTGAAGCTTTCTTT. Encoded protein: CASSVAAQGNTEAFF.